This entry features one T cell receptor beta chain sequence. Germline CDR1 is KGHSH and CDR2 is LQKENI. The V end lost 2 bases, the J end lost 5 bases, and 15 bases lay between the germline ends. This CDR3 region has 16 residues. This sample stems from a study of blood T cell repertoires in COVID-19. Study information: COVID-19 samples collected from the United States, Italy and Spain covered acute and convalescent phases. T cells, B-cell-depleted T cells, or PBMCs provided the cDNA or gDNA that served as material.

Under the authors' procedure: From reference gene primer amplification, estimates of nucleated cell counts were derived. Some clones are missing from TCRdb's copy, which holds only in-frame ones; the method was immunoSEQ multiplex PCR. V, J and clone size reflect that table, while D and trimming were determined from the DNA. Counted here are 70,000 to 95,000 clones, around 81% occurring once; the ten biggest clones make up about 11%. V is TRBV18 and J is TRBJ2-2, with D perhaps matching TRBD2 (6 bases). The TCR comes from an older woman with active or convalescent COVID-19. The sample taken for sequencing was peripheral blood. The DNA for the CDR3 is TGTGCCAGCTCACCAGGACTACTAGGGACTACCGGGGAGCTGTTTTTT. Translation: CASSPGLLGTTGELFF.